Following are 10 T cell receptor beta chains from one sample sequenced in a study of blood T cell repertoires in COVID-19. Produced via immunoSEQ multiplex PCR; TCRdb's table is partial and in-frame only. The sample consists of about 110,000 clones, 71% of them appearing once. The specimen sequenced was peripheral blood. The origin of the receptors is a human donor with acute or convalescent COVID-19. The donor label of this sample is uncertain.

The chain links TRBV7-3 to TRBJ2-3; TRBD2 agrees at 9 bases. The CDR3 loop spans 16 amino acids. J was trimmed by 4 bases and V by 5 bases; bases with no gene match: 10. Per germline, CDR1 SGHTA and CDR2 FQGTGA. The CDR3 region has the DNA TGTGCCAGCAGCCGCCGCGGGGGGGCTGGCGCAGATACGCAGTATTTT. Encoded protein: CASSRRGGAGADTQYF.

V usage is TRBV24-1 and J usage is TRBJ1-2; TRBD1 is a possible D gene (5 bases). V dropped 1 base and J dropped 2 bases, with 10 bases sitting between them. This CDR3 is built from 15 residues. The germline gives CDR1 KGHDR, CDR2 SFDVKD. Written as DNA, the CDR3 is TGTGCCACCAGTGATTTCGCAGGGTCCAACTATGGCTACACCTTC. It specifies CATSDFAGSNYGYTF.

To note about this clone: One end of the junction fails to match germline, which may point to a read error. J is TRBJ2-5 and V is TRBV7-7; 7 bases are shared with TRBD1. There are 13 residues in the CDR3. Germline V gene data show CDR1 as SSHAT and CDR2 as FNYEAQ (reference sequence). The CDR3 spells CASSPTGLGTQYF. The CDR3 bases are TGTGCTAGCAGCCCGACAGGGCTGGGGACCCAGTACTTC.

The chain has TRBV1 and TRBJ2-1; the D call of TRBD1 is as the table states it, not checked on the DNA. TRBV1 is reported as a pseudogene. The CDR3 length is 15 residues. CDR3 region: CTSSQIGQGVYEQFF. CDR3 in DNA: TGCACCAGCAGCCAAATCGGACAGGGGGTATATGAGCAGTTCTTC.

The J gene is TRBJ1-5, the V gene TRBV4-1; D is uncertain. The CDR3 runs 13 residues. Germline lookup yields CDR1 MGHRA and CDR2 YSYEKL. Trimming removed 4 bases at V and 5 bases at J, with 9 bases between. The CDR3 reads CASSRTPDQPQHF. The CDR3 bases are TGCGCCAGCAGCCGAACCCCGGATCAGCCCCAGCATTTT.

The V gene is TRBV3-1 (or the pseudogene TRBV3-2), the J gene TRBJ1-2; D is ambiguous. The germline CDR1 and CDR2 sequences are LGHDT and YNNKEL (reference sequence). The V and J ends lost 0 bases and 5 bases respectively, with 22 bases between them. The CDR3 spans 18 residues. The CDR3 reads CASSQEALQPQSGYGYTF. Here the CDR3 DNA reads TGTGCCAGCAGCCAAGAGGCGTTACAGCCTCAGAGTGGGTATGGCTACACCTTC.

The table lists this clone with a few counts. V usage is TRBV3-1 (or the pseudogene TRBV3-2) and J usage is TRBJ2-3; 9 bases match TRBD2. The CDR3 runs to 18 residues. Trimming at V came to 4 bases and at J to 2 bases, leaving 13 bases not matched to a gene. Germline V gives CDR1 LGHDT, CDR2 YNNKEL (reference sequence). CDR3 residues: CASSLLAGDNYNTDTQYF. The CDR3 DNA sequence: TGTGCCAGCAGCCTACTAGCGGGTGATAACTATAACACAGATACGCAGTATTTT.

The chain carries TRBV12-5 and TRBJ1-1; D uncertain. The germline V and J ends were trimmed by 0 bases and 1 base, with 18 bases remaining between them. Germline loops: CDR1 LGHNT, CDR2 FRNRAP. The CDR3 spans 18 residues. CDR3 bases: TGTGCTAGTGGTTTGGTACTAGGGAGAAGGAGAGAGAACACTGAAGCTTTCTTT. Its protein is CASGLVLGRRRENTEAFF.

This clone was counted ten times or more. The V gene is TRBV3-1 (or the pseudogene TRBV3-2), the J gene TRBJ2-5; D possibly corresponds to TRBD2 (6 bases). Per germline, CDR1 LGHDT and CDR2 YNNKEL (reference sequence). The CDR3 runs to 15 residues. The V end lost 2 bases, the J end lost 0 bases, and 10 bases lay between the germline ends. The CDR3 sequence is CASSQPGLYQETQYF. DNA of the CDR3: TGTGCCAGCAGCCAACCGGGACTGTACCAAGAGACCCAGTACTTC.

The chain combines TRBV28 with TRBJ2-5; TRBD2 matches 10 bases. The CDR3 is made up of 15 amino acids. J was trimmed by 2 bases and V by 3 bases; bases with no gene match: 3. Germline loops: CDR1 MDHEN, CDR2 SYDVKM. In DNA form, the CDR3 reads TGTGCCAGCAGTTTCGGACTAGCGGCACAAGAGACCCAGTACTTC. Translated: CASSFGLAAQETQYF.